One TCR beta chain is described in this entry. The antigen is undetermined. This record comes from a study of blood T cells in healthy people across ages. Ranging in age from roughly 6 to 90, the donors were healthy Caucasian individuals from Russia. The study isolated at least 6.5 million PBMCs from each sample. Points from the study as a whole: Getting older went along with TCR beta diversity per million T cells dropping roughly linearly.

It was with a sample-barcoded 5' primer and a J-beta primer mix that a second PCR of roughly 6 to 11 cycles was run. TCRdb reprocessed the 5' RACE reads via MiXCR and lists one record per CDR3 protein. There are hundreds of thousands of distinct CDR3 sequences in the sample; roughly 56% occur only once, and roughly 24% lies in the top ten. Source material: blood. The receptor was derived from a man aged 35-49 years in good health.

The CDR3 region is CASSWARGGDTQYF. CDR3 nucleotide sequence: TGTGCCAGCAGCTGGGCGCGAGGGGGAGATACGCAGTATTTT. The chain employs TRBV6-2 or TRBV6-3 and TRBJ2-3; maybe TRBD1 (6 bases). The germline V and J ends were trimmed by 6 bases and 5 bases, with 15 bases remaining between them. The CDR3 is 14 residues long. The germline V gene has CDR1 MNHEY and CDR2 SVGEGT.